This TCR beta chain appears in the sequencing data of a study of T cell repertoires in cytomegalovirus infection. Study summary: Indicated by public TCR beta signatures were CMV infection and matching HLA type. Findings and caveats of the study: Cumulative public TCR beta family frequency identified carriers of CMV plus the relevant HLA. HLA-C-restricted CMV clonotypes gave the most frequent clonotype in two of eight donors.

MiXCR, run by TCRdb on the reads, gives a single entry per CDR3 protein. The sample records around 300,000 distinct CDR3 sequences, 9.5% being singletons. Regarding this clonotype: Its matching antigen is unknown.

The germline gives CDR1 GTSNPN, CDR2 SVGIG (reference sequence). The CDR3 sequence is 16 residues long. The J segment lost 0 bases and the V segment lost 0 bases, leaving 8 bases of the junction unmatched. The sample was PBMCs. The origin of this receptor is a human donor in good health (CMV status not recorded). Some clones in this sample may be carry-over from other donors' samples. The chain recombines TRBV30 with TRBJ2-7; TRBD2 aligns across 7 bases. CDR3 in amino acids: CAWSVSRTRPSYEQYF. Here the CDR3 DNA reads TGTGCCTGGAGTGTATCACGGACTAGGCCCTCCTACGAGCAGTACTTC.